This T cell receptor (beta chain) emerged from a study of early T cells in non-severe SARS-CoV-2 infection. Study background: RNA in bulk from unsorted whole blood was sequenced, and chains were unpaired.

Whole-study findings and limits: Sequences matched to VDJdb favored anti-spike CD8 responses, while private and CD4 specificities were missed.

Unique molecular identifier tags were affixed to discrete cDNA molecules. MiXCR, run by TCRdb on the 5' RACE reads, gives a single entry per CDR3 protein. In the table there are roughly 60,000 distinct CDR3 sequences, about 11% of which are singletons. CDR1 and CDR2 (germline): DFQATT, SNEGSKA (reference sequence). There are 13 residues in the CDR3. V gave up 3 bases and J gave up 2 bases, with 10 bases separating them. About this clonotype: The antigen is not known.

This TCR was sampled from an adult who was a healthcare worker with PCR-confirmed SARS-CoV-2 infection or an uninfected control (not recorded which). J is TRBJ1-2 and V is TRBV20-1; perhaps TRBD1 as D (5 bases). Specimen: whole blood, collected at baseline. In nucleotides, the CDR3 is TGCAGTGCTAGCACCGGGGGAAACTATGGCTACACCTTC. Translation gives CSASTGGNYGYTF.